This note documents a single T cell receptor beta chain sequence. The table came from immunoSEQ multiplex PCR; TCRdb's copy has only in-frame clones and leaves some out. The sample shows about 220,000 clones, about 79% of them seen only once. This record belongs to a study of blood T cell repertoires in COVID-19. Participants spanned ages roughly 18 to 95 years and resided in roughly 22 US areas. The CDR3 has 15 amino acids. V lost 4 bases to trimming and J lost 3 bases, with 13 bases between them. This receptor was taken from a middle-aged woman with acute COVID-19. The rearrangement links TRBV23-1 to TRBJ1-5, with D tentatively TRBD1 (6 bases). TRBV23-1 is an ORF; its function is uncertain. The specimen sequenced was PBMCs or T cells enriched from blood (not recorded which). CDR3 loop: CASSPCQGSNQPQHF. The CDR3 DNA is TGCGCCAGCAGTCCCTGTCAGGGGTCCAATCAGCCCCAGCATTTT.